The 3 T cell receptor beta chains given below trace back to one sample, sequenced in a study of shared clonotypes between healthy human individuals. The table came from immunoSEQ multiplex PCR; TCRdb's copy has only in-frame clones and leaves some out. The table shows about 600,000 clones, with 97% occurring only once. The material sequenced was naive CD4+ T cells sorted from blood. The subset: CD45RA+ positively selected. The source of these receptors is a woman aged 25 to 39 in good health.

The chain has TRBV27 and TRBJ1-1, with 7 bases aligning to TRBD1. V was clipped by 5 bases and J by 4 bases; unmatched bases: 16. The V gene's germline CDR1 is MNHEY and CDR2 SMNVEV (reference sequence). The CDR3 contains 17 residues. The CDR3 loop reads CASSPLIQGLGVTEAFF. DNA for the CDR3: TGTGCCAGCAGTCCCCTAATACAGGGGTTGGGTGTCACTGAAGCTTTCTTT.

This clone has just one count. The chain employs TRBV27 and TRBJ2-3, with D tentatively TRBD1 or TRBD2 (5 bases each). V shed 6 bases and J shed 2 bases, with 24 bases lying between them. This CDR3 has 18 amino acids. Germline assignment: CDR1 MNHEY and CDR2 SMNVEV (reference sequence). This CDR3 is CASSPFTGEARDTDTQYF. CDR3 bases: TGTGCCAGCAGCCCCTTCACAGGTGAGGCCCGGGACACAGATACGCAGTATTTT.

The gene calls are TRBV4-1 and TRBJ1-6; maybe TRBD1 (5 bases). Trimming cost V 4 bases and J 8 bases, with 21 bases left between them. The CDR3 spans 17 residues. From germline, CDR1 is MGHRA and CDR2 YSYEKL. The CDR3 coding sequence is TGCGCCAGCAGCCGTTACGACAGCACATTAACCGATTCACCCCTCCACTTT. Translating gives CASSRYDSTLTDSPLHF.